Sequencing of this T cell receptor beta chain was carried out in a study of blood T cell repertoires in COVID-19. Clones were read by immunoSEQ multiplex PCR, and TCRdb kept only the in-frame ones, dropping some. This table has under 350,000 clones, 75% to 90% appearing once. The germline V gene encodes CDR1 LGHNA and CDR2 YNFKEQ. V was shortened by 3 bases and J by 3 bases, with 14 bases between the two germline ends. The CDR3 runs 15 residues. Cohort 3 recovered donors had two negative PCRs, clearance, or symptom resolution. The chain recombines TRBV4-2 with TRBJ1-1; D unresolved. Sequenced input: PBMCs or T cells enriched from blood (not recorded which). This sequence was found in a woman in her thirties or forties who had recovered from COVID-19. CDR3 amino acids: CASSHPGSQHTEAFF. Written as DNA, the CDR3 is TGTGCCAGCAGCCACCCCGGTAGCCAACACACTGAAGCTTTCTTT.